This paragraph covers one T cell receptor (beta chain) sequence. Its antigen is not identified. The V and J ends lost 7 bases and 9 bases respectively, with 28 bases between them. The V gene's germline CDR1 is LGHNA and CDR2 YNFKEQ. This CDR3 is built from 17 residues. This entry comes from a study of T-cell memory formation after mild COVID-19. Study-wide results and limits: Cross-reactive memory appears to have joined, as suggested by some responding clones showing up in pre-infection memory. Later expanders leaned CD4+, whereas day 15 to 85 contracting clones were balanced CD4/CD8.

MiXCR, run by TCRdb on the 5' RACE reads, gives a single entry per CDR3 protein. The sample contains about 110,000 distinct CDR3 sequences, 15% to 20% of which appear only once. This chain joins TRBV4-2 and TRBJ2-1; either TRBD1 or TRBD2 may fit D (7 bases each). Sample: PBMCs or a T cell subset sorted from them (not recorded which). The clonotype was recovered from a man younger than 35 who had mild COVID-19 (a few samples of this study predate the infection). Cell type and time point are not known. The CDR3 region is CASTSQGGDRSVGEQFF. For the CDR3, the DNA is TGTGCCAGCACATCCCAGGGGGGGGACAGATCGGTAGGTGAGCAGTTCTTC.